This record looks at one T cell receptor (beta chain) sequence and its context. Its specificity is unknown. The sample comes from a study of shared clonotypes between healthy human individuals. At the level of the study: Three plates were used per donor for CD4 naive, three for CD4 memory, two for CD8 naive and one for CD8 memory.

The V end was cut by 5 bases, the J end by 0 bases, with 4 bases between. Per germline, CDR1 SEHNR and CDR2 FQNEAQ (reference sequence). The CDR3 has 12 amino acids. Method: immunoSEQ multiplex PCR; TCRdb's copy keeps in-frame clones and lacks some. The sample contains 550,000 to 800,000 clones, around 90% of which appear only once. Study-level findings and limits: Limited genetic and exposure-history diversity came from having few donors.

CD45RO+ cells went into CD8 memory alongside CCR7-negative CD45RA+ TemRA cells. This TCR derives from a man between 18 and 29 years old in good health. Some clones in this sample may be carry-over from other donors' samples. The chain recombines TRBV7-9 with TRBJ1-1; D is unclear. Sample: memory CD8+ T cells from PBMCs. The subset: CD45RO+ cells pooled with CCR7-negative TemRA cells. CDR3 residues: CASSVMNTEAFF. The CDR3 coding sequence is TGTGCCAGCAGCGTAATGAACACTGAAGCTTTCTTT.